This passage covers 23 T cell receptor beta chains from one sample sequenced in a study of a mutant IDH1 vaccine in newly diagnosed glioma. As to time point: week 23, last vaccination. The investigators gave 300 ug of mutant IDH1 20-mer peptide in each vaccine dose, together with topical imiquimod. Clones were sequenced by immunoSEQ multiplex PCR, and TCRdb holds only the in-frame ones, with some missing. The sample contains roughly 74,000 clones, more than 80% of which appear only once. Their specific antigens are unknown. The sample in question was PBMCs, obtained from a glioma patient whose treatment included an IDH1 peptide vaccine. These receptors were obtained from a woman in her forties or fifties with glioma.

This chain joins TRBV5-1 and TRBJ2-5, with 8 positions matching TRBD2. Per germline, CDR1 SGHRS and CDR2 YFSETQ. This CDR3 is 14 amino acids long. V was clipped by 0 bases and J by 5 bases; unmatched bases: 3. CDR3 in DNA: TGCGCCAGCAGCTTGGTAGCGGGGATCGAGACCCAGTACTTC. This translates into CASSLVAGIETQYF.

Only a few counts were recorded for this clone. The rearrangement links TRBV6-4 to TRBJ2-3; 12 bases are shared with TRBD1. The CDR3 sequence is 15 residues long. Germline CDR1 MRHNA, CDR2 SNTAGT. J was trimmed by 5 bases and V by 4 bases; bases with no gene match: 4. DNA of the CDR3: TGTGCCAGCAGTGCCGGGACAGGGGGCTTAGATACGCAGTATTTT. Amino acid sequence: CASSAGTGGLDTQYF.

The gene calls are TRBV30 and TRBJ2-3; TRBD2 aligns across 7 bases. The V gene's germline CDR1 is GTSNPN and CDR2 SVGIG (reference sequence). The CDR3 has 15 residues. J lost 2 bases, V lost 0 bases, and 5 bases had no gene match. The CDR3 loop is CAWSVGRGYTDTQYF. CDR3 sequence (DNA): TGTGCCTGGAGTGTAGGGAGGGGATACACAGATACGCAGTATTTT.

The chain combines TRBV28 with TRBJ1-2, with 8 bases that match TRBD1. J gave up 4 bases and V 6 bases, and 4 bases lay outside the gene matches. Germline CDR1 reads MDHEN; CDR2 reads SYDVKM. This CDR3 comprises 13 residues. The CDR3 loop is CASRTGVGYGYTF. The CDR3 DNA follows: TGTGCCAGCAGGACAGGGGTGGGCTATGGCTACACCTTC.

The rearrangement uses TRBV9 and TRBJ2-2; possibly TRBD2 for D (7 bases). V lost 4 bases and J lost 4, with 20 bases in between. This CDR3 contains 17 residues. Per germline, CDR1 SGDLS and CDR2 YYNGEE. For the CDR3, the DNA is TGTGCCAGCAGCTCCCCAAGGGGGGGGCCGGGCACCGGGGAGCTGTTTTTT. Amino acids: CASSSPRGGPGTGELFF.

This clone was seen just once. The CDR3 sequence is CASSLKGGRAEAFF. CDR3 sequence (DNA): TGTGCCAGCAGCTTAAAGGGGGGAAGAGCTGAAGCTTTCTTT. The J gene is TRBJ1-1, the V gene TRBV7-9; TRBD1 might be the D (6 bases). The V end was cut by 2 bases, the J end by 6 bases, with 13 bases between. The CDR3 is 14 residues long. Germline values: CDR1 SEHNR, CDR2 FQNEAQ (reference sequence). The complete variable domain, with remaining parts taken from reference TRBV7-9 and TRBJ1-1, reads DTGVSQNPRHKITKRGQNVTFRCDPISEHNRLYWYRQTLGQGPEFLTYFQNEAQLEKSRLLSDRFSAERPKGSFSTLEIQRTEQGDSAMYLCASSLKGGRAEAFFGQGTRLTVV.

The J gene is TRBJ1-1, the V gene TRBV7-9, with TRBD1 as a possible D gene (5 bases). Germline V CDR1 and CDR2: SEHNR, FQNEAQ (reference sequence). The CDR3 is made up of 13 amino acids. The V end was cut by 3 bases, the J end by 3 bases, with 8 bases between. This chain's CDR3 is CASSFGGDTEAFF. CDR3 bases: TGTGCCAGCAGCTTCGGGGGGGACACTGAAGCTTTCTTT.

The V gene is TRBV28, the J gene TRBJ2-1; D ambiguous. Looked up from germline, CDR1 is MDHEN and CDR2 is SYDVKM. Trimming left V 4 bases short and J 3 bases short, with 10 bases between. The CDR3 loop spans 14 amino acids. CDR3 in amino acids: CASSSPGGYNEQFF. DNA for the CDR3: TGTGCCAGCAGTTCCCCCGGCGGCTACAATGAGCAGTTCTTC.

V gene TRBV2 combines with J gene TRBJ1-6; D unclear. Germline V gives CDR1 SNHLY, CDR2 FYNNEI. The length of the CDR3 is 14 residues. V shed 0 bases and J shed 13 bases, with 13 bases lying between them. CDR3 sequence reads: CASSEAERETPLHF. CDR3 bases: TGTGCCAGCAGTGAAGCGGAGCGGGAGACCCCCCTCCACTTT.

The gene calls are TRBV4-1 and TRBJ2-1; D gene uncertain. This CDR3 is built from 14 residues. The germline gives CDR1 MGHRA, CDR2 YSYEKL. Trimming pared 0 bases from V and 8 bases from J, leaving 11 bases between. The CDR3 here is CASSQDGPLDEQFF. DNA for the CDR3: TGCGCCAGCAGCCAAGATGGGCCATTGGATGAGCAGTTCTTC.

V usage is TRBV10-2 and J usage is TRBJ1-1; D remains unclear. Germline CDR1 reads WSHSY; CDR2 reads SAAADI. V was shortened by 4 bases and J by 10 bases, with 13 bases between the two germline ends. The CDR3 loop spans 12 amino acids. The CDR3 bases are TGCGCCAGCAGTGTGCTATGGGAGCGAGCTTTCTTT. This translates into CASSVLWERAFF.

The table lists this clone with a count of one. J is TRBJ2-1 and V is TRBV7-9; D not resolved. Germline V gives CDR1 SEHNR, CDR2 FQNEAQ (reference sequence). The CDR3 sequence is 13 residues long. V was shortened by 0 bases and J by 9 bases, with 9 bases between the two germline ends. CDR3 DNA sequence: TGTGCCAGCAGCTTAGCAGGTCCCAGTGAGCAGTTCTTC. Residues: CASSLAGPSEQFF.

This chain uses TRBV18 with TRBJ2-1; 7 bases match TRBD1. Germline loops: CDR1 KGHSH, CDR2 LQKENI. The V and J ends lost 0 bases and 5 bases, in that order; junction bases with no gene match: 4. The CDR3 covers 15 residues. This chain's CDR3 is CASSPPDRAHNEQFF. CDR3 in DNA: TGTGCCAGCTCACCACCCGACAGGGCCCACAATGAGCAGTTCTTC.

The V gene is TRBV10-2, the J gene TRBJ2-1; D remains unclear. The germline V gene encodes CDR1 WSHSY and CDR2 SAAADI. Trimming stripped 6 bases from V and 0 bases from J, with 6 bases between. The CDR3 spans 13 residues. CDR3 nucleotides: TGCGCCAGCAGGTCCATCTCCTACAATGAGCAGTTCTTC. Encoded protein: CASRSISYNEQFF.

The V gene is TRBV5-5, the J gene TRBJ1-1; 7 positions agree with TRBD1. CDR1 SGHKS and CDR2 YYEKEE come from the germline V gene (reference sequence). Trimming cost V 5 bases and J 8 bases; bases outside gene matches: 9. This CDR3 is 13 amino acids long. DNA for the CDR3: TGTGCCAGCAGACCTACAGGGGTCGGGGAAGCTTTCTTT. Residues: CASRPTGVGEAFF.

This sequence joins TRBV5-4 and TRBJ2-1; 8 bases align to TRBD1. The germline gives CDR1 SGHNT, CDR2 YYREEE (reference sequence). The CDR3 is 16 residues long. V lost 6 bases and J lost 4; bases outside the gene matches: 12. CDR3 nucleotide sequence: TGTGCCAGCAACCACGGACAGGGAATAGGTTACAATGAGCAGTTCTTC. Translating gives CASNHGQGIGYNEQFF. Using reference TRBV5-4 and TRBJ2-1 for the parts outside the CDR3, the full variable domain is ETGVTQSPTHLIKTRGQQVTLRCSSQSGHNTVSWYQQALGQGPQFIFQYYREEENGRGNFPPRFSGLQFPNYSSELNVNALELDDSALYLCASNHGQGIGYNEQFFGPGTRLTVL.

The V call is TRBV6-5, the J call TRBJ1-5; D may be TRBD1 (6 bases). Germline CDR1 is MNHEY and CDR2 is SVGAGI. Trimming stripped 5 bases from V and 4 bases from J, with 15 bases between. This CDR3 is 15 amino acids long. The CDR3 DNA sequence: TGTGCCAGCAGTCCCCTGAGGGGGGCGAATCAGCCCCAGCATTTT. It specifies CASSPLRGANQPQHF.

The genes are TRBV5-6 and TRBJ2-2; D possibly corresponds to TRBD2 (5 bases). CDR3 length: 17 amino acids. From germline, CDR1 is SGHDT and CDR2 YYEEEE. V was pared by 4 bases and J by 0 bases, with 16 bases between. The CDR3 bases are TGTGCCAGCAGCCCGAGGTCTAGCAGTGCGAACACCGGGGAGCTGTTTTTT. Residues: CASSPRSSSANTGELFF. Using reference TRBV5-6 and TRBJ2-2 for the parts outside the CDR3, the full variable domain is DAGVTQSPTHLIKTRGQQVTLRCSPKSGHDTVSWYQQALGQGPQFIFQYYEEEERQRGNFPDRFSGHQFPNYSSELNVNALLLGDSALYLCASSPRSSSANTGELFFGEGSRLTVL.

The rearrangement uses TRBV28 and TRBJ1-2; 8 bases align to TRBD1. The germline gives CDR1 MDHEN, CDR2 SYDVKM. The CDR3 length is 16 residues. Trimming took 11 bases from V and 4 from J; bases not matched to a gene: 18. The CDR3 region is CASYGDRRNRFYGYTF. In DNA, the CDR3 is TGTGCCTCCTACGGGGACAGGCGCAACCGTTTCTATGGCTACACCTTC.

The V and J genes are TRBV7-3 and TRBJ2-5, with D tentatively TRBD1 or TRBD2 (5 bases each). Trimming took 0 bases from V and 5 from J, leaving 22 bases between them. The CDR3 is 18 amino acids. Germline V lookup: CDR1 SGHTA, CDR2 FQGTGA. This CDR3 reads CASSLTGTGVAWGETQYF. The CDR3, as DNA: TGTGCCAGCAGCTTAACGGGGACGGGTGTGGCCTGGGGGGAGACCCAGTACTTC. Full variable domain (outside the CDR3, taken from reference TRBV7-3 and TRBJ2-5): GAGVSQTPSNKVTEKGKYVELRCDPISGHTALYWYRQSLGQGPEFLIYFQGTGAADDSGLPNDRFFAVRPEGSVSTLKIQRTERGDSAVYLCASSLTGTGVAWGETQYFGPGTRLLVL.

The V call is TRBV5-4, the J call TRBJ2-1, with TRBD2 matching over 8 bases. The CDR3 has 14 amino acids. After removal of 4 bases from V and 10 bases from J, the junction contained 10 bases not matched to a gene. Per the germline V gene, CDR1 is SGHNT and CDR2 is YYREEE (reference sequence). The CDR3 bases are TGTGCCAGCAGCCCGGGACTAGAAAATGGAGAGCAGTTCTTC. Translation: CASSPGLENGEQFF.

The chain employs TRBV18 and TRBJ1-5, with 10 nucleotides matching TRBD1. The CDR3 totals 15 residues. The germline V gene encodes CDR1 KGHSH and CDR2 LQKENI. V was clipped by 6 bases and J by 6 bases; unmatched bases: 8. The CDR3, as DNA: TGTGCCAGCTCCCTCGGACAGGGGGTGGGTCAGCCCCAGCATTTT. It translates to CASSLGQGVGQPQHF. The full variable domain, completed using reference TRBV18 and TRBJ1-5, is NAGVMQNPRHLVRRRGQEARLRCSPMKGHSHVYWYRQLPEEGLKFMVYLQKENIIDESGMPKERFSAEFPKEGPSILRIQQVVRGDSAAYFCASSLGQGVGQPQHFGDGTRLSIL.

The J gene is TRBJ1-1, the V gene TRBV27; a possible D gene is TRBD1 (6 bases). Germline V CDR1 and CDR2: MNHEY, SMNVEV (reference sequence). V was pared by 2 bases and J by 10 bases, with 14 bases between. The CDR3 is 13 residues long. The CDR3 spells CASSLGGGGRAFF. The CDR3 region has the DNA TGTGCCAGCAGTTTAGGAGGTGGGGGGCGAGCTTTCTTT.